One T cell receptor beta chain is described in this entry. Its antigen is still unknown. The V gene's germline CDR1 is ENHRY and CDR2 SYGVKD. This CDR3 is built from 15 residues. V was cut by 6 bases and J by 5 bases, with 19 bases left in between. The data originate from a study of cytomegalovirus exposure and HLA in healthy donors. Findings and caveats of the study: In a later analysis, at a false discovery rate of 0.05, about 17,000 TCR beta sequences matched HLA alleles.

The primer mix had 60 Vbeta and 13 Jbeta primers. Sequencing was performed with immunoSEQ multiplex PCR; in TCRdb, only in-frame clones are kept and a portion is missing. Among about 68,000 clones, roughly four fifths were seen once, and the ten largest hold about 6.5%. This chain connects TRBV10-3 to TRBJ1-1; D perhaps matches TRBD1 (6 bases). Sequenced input: PBMCs. This TCR was recovered from a human donor in good health. CDR3 bases: TGTGCCATCAGGCCCGTTAAGGGCCAGGGGACTGAAGCTTTCTTT. Translation gives CAIRPVKGQGTEAFF.